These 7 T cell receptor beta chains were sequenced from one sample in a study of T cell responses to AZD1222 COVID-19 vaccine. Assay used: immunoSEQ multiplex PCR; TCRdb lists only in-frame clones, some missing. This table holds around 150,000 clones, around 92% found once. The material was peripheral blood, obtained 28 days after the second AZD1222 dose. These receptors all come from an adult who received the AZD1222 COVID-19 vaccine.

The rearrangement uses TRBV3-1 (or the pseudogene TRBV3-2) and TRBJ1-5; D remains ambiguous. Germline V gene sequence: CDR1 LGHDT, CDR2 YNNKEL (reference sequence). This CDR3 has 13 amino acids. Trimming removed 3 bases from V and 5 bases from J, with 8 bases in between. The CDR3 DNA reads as TGTGCCAGCAGCCATTTAGGTGATCAGCCCCAGCATTTT. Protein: CASSHLGDQPQHF.

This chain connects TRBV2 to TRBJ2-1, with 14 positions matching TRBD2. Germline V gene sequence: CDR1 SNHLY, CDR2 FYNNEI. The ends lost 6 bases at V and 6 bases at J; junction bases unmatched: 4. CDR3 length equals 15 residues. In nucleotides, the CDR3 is TGTGCCAGCAGGCTCGGGACTAGCGGGAGCAATGAGCAGTTCTTC. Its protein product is CASRLGTSGSNEQFF. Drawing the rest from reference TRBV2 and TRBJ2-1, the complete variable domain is EPEVTQTPSHQVTQMGQEVILRCVPISNHLYFYWYRQILGQKVEFLVSFYNNEISEKSEIFDDQFSVERPDGSNFTLKIRSTKLEDSAMYFCASRLGTSGSNEQFFGPGTRLTVL.

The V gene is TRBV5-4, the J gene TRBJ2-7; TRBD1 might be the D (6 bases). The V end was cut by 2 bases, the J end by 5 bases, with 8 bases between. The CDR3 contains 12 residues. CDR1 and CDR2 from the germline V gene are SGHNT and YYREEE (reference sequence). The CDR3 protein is CASSFGQHEQYF. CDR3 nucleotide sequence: TGTGCCAGCAGCTTCGGACAGCACGAGCAGTACTTC.

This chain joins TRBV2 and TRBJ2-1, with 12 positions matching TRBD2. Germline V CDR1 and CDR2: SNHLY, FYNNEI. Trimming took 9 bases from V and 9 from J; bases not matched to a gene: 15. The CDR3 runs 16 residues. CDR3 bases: TGTGCCAGTAATAGGGATAGGGCTAGCGGGGGGGTTGAGCAGTTCTTC. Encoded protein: CASNRDRASGGVEQFF.

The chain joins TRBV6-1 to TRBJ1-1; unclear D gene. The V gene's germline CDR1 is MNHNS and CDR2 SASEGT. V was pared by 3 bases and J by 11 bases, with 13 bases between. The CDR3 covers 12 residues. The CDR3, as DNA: TGTGCCAGCAGTGACCCCGGCAAATGGGCTTTCTTT. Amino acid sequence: CASSDPGKWAFF.

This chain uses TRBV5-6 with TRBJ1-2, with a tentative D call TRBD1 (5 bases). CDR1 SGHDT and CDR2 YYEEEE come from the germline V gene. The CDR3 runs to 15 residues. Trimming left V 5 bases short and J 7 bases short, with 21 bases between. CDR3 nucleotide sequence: TGTGCCAGCAGACGAACAGGATCGATTATATTTGGCTACACCTTC. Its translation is CASRRTGSIIFGYTF.

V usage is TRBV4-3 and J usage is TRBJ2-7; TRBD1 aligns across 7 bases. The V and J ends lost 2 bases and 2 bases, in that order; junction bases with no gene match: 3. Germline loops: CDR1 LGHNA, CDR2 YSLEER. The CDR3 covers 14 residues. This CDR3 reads CASSQSGTAYEQYF. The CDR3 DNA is TGCGCCAGCAGCCAATCCGGGACAGCCTACGAGCAGTACTTC.